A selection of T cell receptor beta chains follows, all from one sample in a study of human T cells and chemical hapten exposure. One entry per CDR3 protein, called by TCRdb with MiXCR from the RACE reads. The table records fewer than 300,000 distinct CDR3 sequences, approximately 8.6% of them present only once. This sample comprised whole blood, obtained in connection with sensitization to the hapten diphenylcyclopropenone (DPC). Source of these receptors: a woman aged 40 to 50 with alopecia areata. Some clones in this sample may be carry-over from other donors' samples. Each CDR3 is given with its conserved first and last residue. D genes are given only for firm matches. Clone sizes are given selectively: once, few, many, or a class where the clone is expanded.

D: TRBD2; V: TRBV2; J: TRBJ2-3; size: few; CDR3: CASSGPRGAGPSTDTQYF; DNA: TGTGCCAGCAGTGGTCCCCGAGGAGCGGGACCCTCCACAGATACGCAGTATTTT
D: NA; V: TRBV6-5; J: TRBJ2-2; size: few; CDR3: CASSYKQPRTGELFF; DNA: TGTGCCAGCAGTTACAAGCAGCCGCGAACCGGGGAGCTGTTTTTT
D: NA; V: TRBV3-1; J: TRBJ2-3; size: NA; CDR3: CASSRRPGTDTQYF; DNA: TGTGCCAGCAGCCGTCGTCCCGGAACAGATACGCAGTATTTT
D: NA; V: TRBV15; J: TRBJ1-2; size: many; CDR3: CATSRDGNYGYTF; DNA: TGTGCCACCAGCAGAGATGGGAACTATGGCTACACCTTC
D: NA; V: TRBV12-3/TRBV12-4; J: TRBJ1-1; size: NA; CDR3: CASTDHRNTETFF; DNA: TGTGCCAGTACGGACCATCGGAACACTGAAACTTTCTTT
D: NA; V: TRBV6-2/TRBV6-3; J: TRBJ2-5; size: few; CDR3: CASSSLQTQYF; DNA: TGTGCCAGCAGTTCGTTGCAGACCCAGTACTTC
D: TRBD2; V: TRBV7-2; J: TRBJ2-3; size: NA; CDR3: CASSLLMLAGLYF; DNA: TGTGCCAGCAGCTTATTGATGCTAGCGGGATTGTATTTT
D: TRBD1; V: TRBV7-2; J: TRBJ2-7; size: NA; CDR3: CASSRDRETYEQYF; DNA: TGTGCCAGCAGCCGAGACAGGGAAACCTACGAGCAGTACTTC
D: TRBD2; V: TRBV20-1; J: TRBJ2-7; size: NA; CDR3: CSAWTSGYEQYF; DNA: TGCAGTGCGTGGACTAGCGGTTACGAGCAGTACTTC
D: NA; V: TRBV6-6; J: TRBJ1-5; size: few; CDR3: CASSPPASNQPQHF; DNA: TGTGCCAGCAGTCCCCCAGCAAGCAATCAGCCCCAGCATTTT
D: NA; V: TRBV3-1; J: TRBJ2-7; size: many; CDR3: CASSQEGEQYF; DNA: TGTGCCAGCAGCCAAGAGGGTGAGCAGTACTTC
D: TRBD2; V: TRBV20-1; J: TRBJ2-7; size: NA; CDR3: CSATKGLAGPLEQYF; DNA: TGCAGTGCCACAAAAGGACTAGCGGGACCCCTCGAGCAGTACTTC
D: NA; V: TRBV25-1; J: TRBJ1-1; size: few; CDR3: CASSDGWGADTEAFF; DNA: TGTGCCAGCAGTGATGGGTGGGGGGCGGACACTGAAGCTTTCTTT
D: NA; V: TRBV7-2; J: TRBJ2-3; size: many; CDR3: CASSLVATSTDTQYF; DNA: TGTGCCAGCAGCTTAGTGGCTACTAGCACAGATACGCAGTATTTT
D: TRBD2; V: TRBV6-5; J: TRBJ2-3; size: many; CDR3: CASSYRLAATDTQYF; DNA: TGTGCCAGCAGTTACCGGCTAGCGGCCACAGATACGCAGTATTTT
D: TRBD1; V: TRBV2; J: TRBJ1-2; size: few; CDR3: CASSELQGAAYGYTF; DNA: TGTGCCAGCAGTGAACTACAGGGGGCTGCTTATGGCTACACCTTC
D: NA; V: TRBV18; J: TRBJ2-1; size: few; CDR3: CASSPPAGWGDEQFF; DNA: TGTGCCAGCTCACCACCGGCGGGCTGGGGGGATGAGCAGTTCTTC
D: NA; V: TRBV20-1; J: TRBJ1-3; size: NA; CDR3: CSAPLPGNTIYF; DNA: TGCAGTGCTCCCCTGCCGGGAAACACCATATATTTT